This T cell receptor (beta chain) stems from a study of OX40 agonist ivuxolimab in advanced cancers. As concerns this clone: What it binds is not known.

From germline, CDR1 is SGHNT and CDR2 YENEEA. The CDR3 is 15 amino acids. Trimming cost V 5 bases and J 5 bases; bases outside gene matches: 10. Study-level findings and limits: CD8+ T cells were the subset that, on average, had more expanded clones than CD4+. Partial responders at 0.1-3.0 mg/kg had among the lowest clonal expansion.

Profiled with immunoSEQ multiplex PCR; TCRdb holds only in-frame clones, not every one. This repertoire shows tens of thousands of clones, roughly 80% found once; its top ten account for less than 2%. This chain joins TRBV11-3 and TRBJ2-3; TRBD2 matches 7 bases. The sequencing here drew on CD4+ or CD8+ T cells sorted from blood, taken in a trial of the OX40 agonist ivuxolimab. This receptor was obtained from an adult with an advanced solid tumor such as melanoma, head and neck, liver or kidney cancer. CDR3 nucleotides: TGTGCCAGCAGCGCCTTACTAGGGAGGGGAGATACGCAGTATTTT. This gives the protein CASSALLGRGDTQYF.